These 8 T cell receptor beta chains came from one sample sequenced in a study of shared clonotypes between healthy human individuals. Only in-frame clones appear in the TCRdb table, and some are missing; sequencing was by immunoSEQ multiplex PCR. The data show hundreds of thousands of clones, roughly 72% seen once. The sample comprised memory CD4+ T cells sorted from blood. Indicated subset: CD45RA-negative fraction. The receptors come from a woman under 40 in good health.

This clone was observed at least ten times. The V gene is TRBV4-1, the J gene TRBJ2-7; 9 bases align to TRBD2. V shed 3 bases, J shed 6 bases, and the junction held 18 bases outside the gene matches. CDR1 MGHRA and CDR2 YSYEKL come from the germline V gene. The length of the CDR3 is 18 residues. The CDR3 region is CASSQAVRGLAGFGEQYF. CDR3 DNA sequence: TGCGCCAGCAGCCAGGCCGTACGGGGGCTAGCGGGATTCGGCGAGCAGTACTTC.

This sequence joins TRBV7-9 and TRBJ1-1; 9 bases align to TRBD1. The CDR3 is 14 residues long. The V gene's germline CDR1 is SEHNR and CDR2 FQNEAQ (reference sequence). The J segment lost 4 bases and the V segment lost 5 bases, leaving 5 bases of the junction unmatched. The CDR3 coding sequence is TGTGCCAGCAGCGTTACAGGGGGCTTCACTGAAGCTTTCTTT. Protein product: CASSVTGGFTEAFF.

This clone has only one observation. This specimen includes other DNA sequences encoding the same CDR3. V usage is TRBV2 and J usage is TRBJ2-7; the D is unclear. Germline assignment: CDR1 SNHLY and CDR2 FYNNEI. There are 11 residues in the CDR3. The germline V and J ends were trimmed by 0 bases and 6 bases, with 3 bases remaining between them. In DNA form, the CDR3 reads TGTGCCAGCAGTGAAGCTCGCGAGCAGTACTTC. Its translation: CASSEAREQYF.

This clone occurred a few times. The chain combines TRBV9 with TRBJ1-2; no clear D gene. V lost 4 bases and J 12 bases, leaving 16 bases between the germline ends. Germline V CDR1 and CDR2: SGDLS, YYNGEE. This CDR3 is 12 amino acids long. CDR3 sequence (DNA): TGTGCCAGCAGCCCCCGCGGGGTTAGTAACACCTTC. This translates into CASSPRGVSNTF.

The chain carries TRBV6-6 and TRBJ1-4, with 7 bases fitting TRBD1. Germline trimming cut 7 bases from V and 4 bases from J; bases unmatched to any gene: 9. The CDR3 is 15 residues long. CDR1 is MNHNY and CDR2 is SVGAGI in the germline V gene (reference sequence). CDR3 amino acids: CASNGGQSYNEKLFF. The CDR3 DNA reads TGTGCCAGCAACGGGGGACAGAGCTATAATGAAAAACTGTTTTTT.

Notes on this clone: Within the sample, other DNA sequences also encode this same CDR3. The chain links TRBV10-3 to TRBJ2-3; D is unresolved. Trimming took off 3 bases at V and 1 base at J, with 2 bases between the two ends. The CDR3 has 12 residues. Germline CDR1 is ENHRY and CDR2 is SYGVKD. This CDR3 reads CAISDRTDTQYF. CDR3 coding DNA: TGTGCCATCAGTGATCGCACAGATACGCAGTATTTT.

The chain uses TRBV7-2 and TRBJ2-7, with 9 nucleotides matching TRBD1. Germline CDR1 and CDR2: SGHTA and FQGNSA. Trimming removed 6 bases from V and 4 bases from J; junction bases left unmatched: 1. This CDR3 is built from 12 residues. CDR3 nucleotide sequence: TGTGCCAGCAGACAGGGGGCTTACGAGCAGTACTTC. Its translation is CASRQGAYEQYF.

In DNA form, the CDR3 reads TGTGCCAGCAGCACCACTTCGGGGGAGGGCCCAGATACGCAGTATTTT. It translates to CASSTTSGEGPDTQYF. V and J are TRBV9 and TRBJ2-3, with 7 bases aligning to TRBD2. V was pared by 4 bases and J by 4 bases, with 12 bases of the junction left unmatched. The CDR3 runs 16 residues. Germline-derived CDR1 and CDR2 are SGDLS and YYNGEE.